This T cell receptor (beta chain) stems from a study of regulatory T cells in long-lasting Graves disease. Germline lookup yields CDR1 MNHNS and CDR2 SASEGT. Germline trimming cut 5 bases from V and 7 bases from J; bases unmatched to any gene: 8. This CDR3 is built from 15 residues. Building of the TCR beta libraries involved iRepertoire HTBI primers and Arm-PCR of CDR3 regions. TCRdb reprocessed the multiplex PCR reads with MiXCR, giving one entry per CDR3 protein. Among 350,000 to 450,000 distinct CDR3 sequences, roughly 25% were seen once, and the ten largest hold approximately 28%. As for time point: persistent/refractory GD, antithyroid drugs over 5 years with positive TRAb. PBMC-derived RNA was used for the TCR library. Broader study findings: TRBV28, TRBJ1-2 and TRBJ2-5 were favored in persistent disease. Having only a small sample size may have limited accuracy. Persistent Graves' cases showed lower TCR diversity than newly diagnosed cases.

This clonotype was detected many times. The antigen is not known. The sample in question was peripheral blood mononuclear cells (PBMCs), obtained when the disease was refractory, from a patient treated with antithyroid drugs. The chain combines TRBV6-1 with TRBJ1-6; 7 bases map to TRBD1. The sequence was obtained from a woman aged 40 to 50 with Graves disease. The CDR3, as DNA: TGTGCCAGCAGTCCGCTACAGGGGACCAATTCACCCCTCCACTTT. Translated: CASSPLQGTNSPLHF.